Following are 23 T cell receptor beta chains from one sample sequenced in a study of shared clonotypes between healthy human individuals. Here immunoSEQ multiplex PCR was the method, and the copy in TCRdb shows in-frame clones only, minus some. Of under 550,000 clones in the sample, 90% to 96% were seen once. Sequencing used naive CD4+ T cells sorted from blood. Subset given: CD45RA+ positively selected. The receptors originated from a woman aged 30 to 39 in good health.

This chain joins TRBV19 and TRBJ2-2, with TRBD2 matching over 13 bases. Germline V gene lookup returns CDR1 LNHDA and CDR2 SQIVND (reference sequence). The trim removed 10 bases at V and 6 bases at J, leaving 5 bases unmatched. This CDR3 comprises 14 residues. The CDR3 loop is CATGTSGKAGELFF. The CDR3 bases are TGTGCCACTGGGACTAGCGGGAAAGCCGGGGAGCTGTTTTTT.

To note about this clone: A junction boundary mismatches the germline segment, possibly from a read error. V and J are TRBV10-3 and TRBJ2-7, with TRBD2 matching 7 bases. This CDR3 is built from 17 residues. Looked up from germline, CDR1 is ENHRY and CDR2 is SYGVKD. In nucleotides, the CDR3 is TGTGCCATCAGTGACCCTACGTGGGGCGGGAGTTCCTCCGAGCGGTACTTC. Its protein is CAISDPTWGGSSSERYF.

The rearrangement links TRBV11-2 to TRBJ1-2; 7 nucleotides match TRBD1. The length of the CDR3 is 14 residues. From germline, CDR1 is SGHAT and CDR2 FQNNGV. After removal of 5 bases from V and 4 bases from J, the junction contained 7 bases not matched to a gene. The DNA for the CDR3 is TGTGCCAGCAGCGATCGAGGGGGCGGCTATGGCTACACCTTC. Amino acid sequence: CASSDRGGGYGYTF.

The sample holds one count of this clone. This sequence joins TRBV7-9 and TRBJ2-5; no clear D. Germline loops: CDR1 SEHNR, CDR2 FQNEAQ (reference sequence). Trimming removed 9 bases at V and 4 bases at J, with 18 bases between. The CDR3 runs to 14 residues. CDR3: CASRPPLARETQYF. DNA of the CDR3: TGTGCCAGTCGACCGCCTTTGGCCCGAGAGACCCAGTACTTC.

The chain recombines TRBV18 with TRBJ2-5; the D gene is possibly TRBD1 (6 bases). Germline V CDR1 and CDR2: KGHSH, LQKENI. V lost 5 bases and J 7 bases, leaving 23 bases between the germline ends. This CDR3 comprises 16 residues. CDR3 in DNA: TGTGCCAGCTCATCCAGAGGCAACAGGGCCTCGGGGACCCAGTACTTC. It is translated as CASSSRGNRASGTQYF.

The chain employs TRBV4-1 and TRBJ2-5; 9 nucleotides align to TRBD2. The CDR3 runs 15 residues. V lost 1 base and J lost 5; bases outside the gene matches: 5. Germline CDR1 reads MGHRA; CDR2 reads YSYEKL. In DNA form, the CDR3 reads TGCGCCAGCAGCCAAGGACTAGCGGTATCGGAGACCCAGTACTTC. This translates into CASSQGLAVSETQYF.

The rearrangement links TRBV9 to TRBJ2-5, with no clear D. CDR1 is SGDLS, CDR2 YYNGEE, per germline. V shed 2 bases and J shed 1 base, with 9 bases lying between them. This CDR3 has 14 amino acids. Here the CDR3 DNA reads TGTGCCAGCAGCGTCGGACGGAGCCAAGAGACCCAGTACTTC. As protein: CASSVGRSQETQYF.

V and J are TRBV5-1 and TRBJ1-2; 7 nucleotides line up with TRBD1. The CDR3 runs 13 residues. Trimming at V came to 4 bases and at J to 8 bases, leaving 8 bases not matched to a gene. Germline V lookup: CDR1 SGHRS, CDR2 YFSETQ. CDR3 in DNA: TGCGCCAGCAGCCAAAGGACAGGTGGAGGCTACACCTTC. The encoded protein is CASSQRTGGGYTF.

The CDR3 reads CASSSGLAGETQYF. The DNA of the CDR3 is TGTGCCAGTAGTTCAGGACTAGCGGGTGAGACCCAGTACTTC. The chain uses TRBV19 and TRBJ2-5; TRBD2 matches 11 bases. V was clipped by 5 bases and J by 5 bases; unmatched bases: 4. Germline V gene sequence: CDR1 LNHDA, CDR2 SQIVND (reference sequence). This CDR3 has 14 residues.

The gene calls are TRBV28 and TRBJ1-4, with 7 bases lining up with TRBD1. CDR3 length: 14 amino acids. CDR1 MDHEN and CDR2 SYDVKM come from the germline V gene. Trimming at V came to 4 bases and at J to 7 bases, leaving 6 bases not matched to a gene. The CDR3 reads CASSSGTVFEKLFF. In DNA, the CDR3 is TGTGCCAGCAGTTCCGGGACAGTCTTTGAAAAACTGTTTTTT.

The gene calls are TRBV7-2 and TRBJ2-2, with TRBD1 identical over 7 bases. J gave up 4 bases and V 4 bases, and 6 bases lay outside the gene matches. The CDR3 spans 15 residues. Germline CDR1 SGHTA, CDR2 FQGNSA. The CDR3 protein is CASSSRTGPTGELFF. CDR3 sequence (DNA): TGTGCCAGCAGCTCGCGGACAGGCCCCACCGGGGAGCTGTTTTTT.

The chain carries TRBV7-3 and TRBJ2-2; perhaps TRBD2 as D (6 bases). The V end lost 0 bases, the J end lost 3 bases, and 11 bases lay between the germline ends. The CDR3 sequence is 16 residues long. CDR1 is SGHTA and CDR2 is FQGTGA in the germline V gene. In DNA form, the CDR3 reads TGTGCCAGCAGCTTAACGGGCCGCGGGGACACCGGGGAGCTGTTTTTT. Amino acids: CASSLTGRGDTGELFF. Looking up the rest from reference TRBV7-3 and TRBJ2-2 gives the full variable domain: GAGVSQTPSNKVTEKGKYVELRCDPISGHTALYWYRQSLGQGPEFLIYFQGTGAADDSGLPNDRFFAVRPEGSVSTLKIQRTERGDSAVYLCASSLTGRGDTGELFFGEGSRLTVL.

The chain has TRBV11-2 and TRBJ2-3; tentative D call: TRBD2 (5 bases). Germline V lookup: CDR1 SGHAT, CDR2 FQNNGV. V lost 5 bases and J 0 bases, leaving 18 bases between the germline ends. This CDR3 has 17 amino acids. This CDR3 reads CASSARRPGTSTDTQYF. For the CDR3, the DNA is TGTGCCAGCAGCGCTCGACGACCGGGAACTAGCACAGATACGCAGTATTTT.

The chain is built from TRBV10-3 and TRBJ2-1; 13 bases are shared with TRBD2. The CDR3 sequence is 17 residues long. In germline, CDR1 is ENHRY, CDR2 SYGVKD. V was pared by 5 bases and J by 6 bases, with 10 bases of the junction left unmatched. The CDR3 reads CAISSGLAGAGRNEQFF. The CDR3 coding sequence is TGTGCCATCAGTTCCGGACTAGCGGGGGCCGGGCGCAATGAGCAGTTCTTC.

This clone was seen more than once but under ten times. This sequence joins TRBV19 and TRBJ1-4, with a weak D call TRBD1 (5 bases). V lost 7 bases and J 14 bases, leaving 11 bases between the germline ends. Germline lookup yields CDR1 LNHDA and CDR2 SQIVND (reference sequence). CDR3 size: 10 residues. CDR3 nucleotides: TGTGCCAGTACGAGGGACCGGCTGTTTTTT. Translating gives CASTRDRLFF.

This rearrangement joins TRBV28 to TRBJ1-5; 9 bases align to TRBD1. The CDR3 runs 21 residues. V trimming: 5 bases; J trimming: 2 bases; junction bases outside the gene matches: 22. Germline-derived CDR1 and CDR2 are MDHEN and SYDVKM. The CDR3 DNA reads as TGTGCCAGCAGTCAACCCAAATCACAGGGGGCGAAAAGTAGAGGCAATCAGCCCCAGCATTTT. This codes for CASSQPKSQGAKSRGNQPQHF.

The genes are TRBV7-2 and TRBJ2-2, with 8 bases identical to TRBD2. There are 14 residues in the CDR3. Losses at the gene ends were 5 bases for V and 7 bases for J; bases not matched to a gene: 6. Germline V gives CDR1 SGHTA, CDR2 FQGNSA. CDR3 bases: TGTGCCAGCAGCATTACTAGCGGTGGCGGGGAGCTGTTTTTT. Protein: CASSITSGGGELFF.

The DNA of the CDR3 is TGTGCCAGCTCACCAGTGCAGATTTCCGGGGAGCTGTTTTTT. Its translation: CASSPVQISGELFF. The chain combines TRBV18 with TRBJ2-2; D is unresolved. Germline V gene sequence: CDR1 KGHSH, CDR2 LQKENI. The V and J ends lost 2 bases and 6 bases respectively, with 10 bases between them. The CDR3 covers 14 residues.

In nucleotides, the CDR3 is TGTGCCAGCAGTATGGGACTAGCGGGCGGCTACGAGCAGTACTTC. This gives the protein CASSMGLAGGYEQYF. This sequence joins TRBV2 and TRBJ2-7; 12 bases map to TRBD2. Losses at the gene ends were 5 bases for V and 3 bases for J; bases not matched to a gene: 5. Germline CDR1 and CDR2: SNHLY and FYNNEI. The CDR3 runs 15 residues. Supplemented by reference TRBV2 and TRBJ2-7, the full variable domain reads EPEVTQTPSHQVTQMGQEVILRCVPISNHLYFYWYRQILGQKVEFLVSFYNNEISEKSEIFDDQFSVERPDGSNFTLKIRSTKLEDSAMYFCASSMGLAGGYEQYFGPGTRLTVT.

The chain joins TRBV11-2 to TRBJ1-2; D not resolved. The ends were cut back, 3 bases at V and 0 bases at J, with 11 bases in the middle. Germline CDR1 SGHAT, CDR2 FQNNGV. CDR3 length equals 15 residues. This CDR3 is CASSLVGQSNYGYTF. CDR3 nucleotides: TGTGCCAGCAGCTTGGTCGGTCAGTCTAACTATGGCTACACCTTC. The full variable domain, its missing parts supplied by reference TRBV11-2 and TRBJ1-2, is EAGVAQSPRYKIIEKRQSVAFWCNPISGHATLYWYQQILGQGPKLLIQFQNNGVVDDSQLPKDRFSAERLKGVDSTLKIQPAKLEDSAVYLCASSLVGQSNYGYTFGSGTRLTVV.

The rearrangement links TRBV18 to TRBJ2-3; possible D gene TRBD2, 5 bases. This CDR3 has 16 residues. Germline V gives CDR1 KGHSH, CDR2 LQKENI. V shed 2 bases and J shed 5 bases, with 17 bases lying between them. The DNA for the CDR3 is TGTGCCAGCTCACCATTAGCTCGGGAACCGATAGATACGCAGTATTTT. Protein sequence: CASSPLAREPIDTQYF.

The chain joins TRBV7-9 to TRBJ2-1; weak D call: TRBD2 (6 bases). Looked up from germline, CDR1 is SEHNR and CDR2 is FQNEAQ (reference sequence). The V end lost 2 bases, the J end lost 6 bases, and 26 bases lay between the germline ends. CDR3 length: 19 residues. The CDR3 DNA is TGTGCCAGCAGCTTATATACTCGTCGTGGCGGGCGGGGAGGCAATGAGCAGTTCTTC. Translating it yields CASSLYTRRGGRGGNEQFF.

The chain links TRBV5-1 to TRBJ1-2; tentatively, D is TRBD1 (6 bases). V shed 3 bases and J shed 8 bases, with 11 bases lying between them. The CDR3 has 12 amino acids. The germline V gene has CDR1 SGHRS and CDR2 YFSETQ. CDR3 DNA sequence: TGCGCCAGCAGCTGGGACAACGACGGCTACACCTTC. It encodes CASSWDNDGYTF.